The T cell receptor beta chain under discussion was sequenced for a study of blood T cell repertoires in COVID-19. Libraries were prepared by immunoSEQ multiplex PCR; TCRdb keeps only in-frame clonotypes and omits some of them. The sample holds 30,000 to 40,000 clones; 88% are singletons and the top ten take roughly 6.3%. Germline V CDR1 and CDR2: SGDLS, YYNGEE. The CDR3 runs 15 residues. Trimming removed 2 bases from V and 3 bases from J; junction bases left unmatched: 5. This TCR derives from a human donor in a cohort sampled during active COVID-19. V usage is TRBV9 and J usage is TRBJ2-3; 8 bases align to TRBD2. Sequencing was carried out using peripheral blood. The CDR3 DNA follows: TGTGCCAGCAGCGTCACCGGGGGGGCAACAGATACGCAGTATTTT. Residues: CASSVTGGATDTQYF.